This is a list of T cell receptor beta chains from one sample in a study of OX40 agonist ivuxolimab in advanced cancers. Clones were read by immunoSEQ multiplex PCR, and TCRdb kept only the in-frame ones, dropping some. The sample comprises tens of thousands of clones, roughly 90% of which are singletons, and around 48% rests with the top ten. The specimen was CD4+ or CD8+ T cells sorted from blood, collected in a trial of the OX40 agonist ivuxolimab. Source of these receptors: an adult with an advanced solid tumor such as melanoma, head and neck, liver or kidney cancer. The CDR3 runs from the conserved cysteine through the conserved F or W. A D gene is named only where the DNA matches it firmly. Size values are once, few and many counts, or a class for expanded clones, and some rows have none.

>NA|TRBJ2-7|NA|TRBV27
TGTGCCAGCAGTTTCAGTCGAGACGAGCAGTACTTC
CASSFSRDEQYF
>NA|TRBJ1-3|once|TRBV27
TGTGCCAGCAGTGCCGATGGGACACTGGGAAACACCATATATTTT
CASSADGTLGNTIYF
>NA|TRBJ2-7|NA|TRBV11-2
TGTGCCAGCAACATAGAGGGCCGGCAGGTTGGGCCCTACGAGCAGTACTTC
CASNIEGRQVGPYEQYF
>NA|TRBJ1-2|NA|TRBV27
TGTGCCAGCAGACCCCCCCAGCTAAGGAACTATGGCTACACCTTC
CASRPPQLRNYGYTF
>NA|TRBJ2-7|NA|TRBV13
TGTGCCAGCAGCTTAGGGCCGGGAGAGCAGTACTTC
CASSLGPGEQYF
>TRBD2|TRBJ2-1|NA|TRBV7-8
TGTGCCAGCAGCCCACGGACTAGCGGGGACAATGAGCAGTTCTTC
CASSPRTSGDNEQFF
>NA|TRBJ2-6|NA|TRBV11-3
TGTGCCAGCAGCTTAGCTGGGGCCAACGTCCTGACTTTC
CASSLAGANVLTF
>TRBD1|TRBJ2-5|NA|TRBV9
TGTGCCAGCAGCGGACTCGGGACAGGGACGGAGACCCAGTACTTC
CASSGLGTGTETQYF
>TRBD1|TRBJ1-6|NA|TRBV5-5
TGTGCCAGCAGCTGGGCTCCGGGACAGGGAGACTCACCCCTCCACTTT
CASSWAPGQGDSPLHF
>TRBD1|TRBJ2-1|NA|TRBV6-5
TGTGCCAGCGGGCCGGGACAGGGTCTCTACAATGAGCAGTTCTTC
CASGPGQGLYNEQFF
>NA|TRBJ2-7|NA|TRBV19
TGTGCCAGTAGTATCGCGACCCTCTACGAGCAGTACTTC
CASSIATLYEQYF
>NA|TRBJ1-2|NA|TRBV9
TGTGCCAGCAGCGCTACAGGGTTTAACTATGGCTACACCTTC
CASSATGFNYGYTF
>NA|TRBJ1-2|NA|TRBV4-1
TGCGCCAGCAGCCAAGATGGGGGACCCGGACGTGGCTACACCTTC
CASSQDGGPGRGYTF
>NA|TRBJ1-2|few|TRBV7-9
TGTGCCAGCAGCTTTGGGGGAGCTAACTATGGCTACACCTTC
CASSFGGANYGYTF
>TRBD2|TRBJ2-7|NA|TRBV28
TGTGCCAGCAGCCCGCGACTAGCGGTGACCTACGAGCAGTACTTC
CASSPRLAVTYEQYF
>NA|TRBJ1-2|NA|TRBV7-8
TGTGCCAGCAGCTTTGGAGATCTCGGAGGCTACACCTTC
CASSFGDLGGYTF
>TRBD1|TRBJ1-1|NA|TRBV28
TGTGCCAGCAGCAGACAGGGGAACACTGAAGCTTTCTTT
CASSRQGNTEAFF
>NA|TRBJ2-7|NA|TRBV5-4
TGTGCCAGCAGTCACAAAAAGGAGGACTCCTACGAGCAGTACTTC
CASSHKKEDSYEQYF
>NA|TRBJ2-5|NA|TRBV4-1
TGCGCCAGCAGCCAAGCTAGGGCAGGGGATGGGGAGACCCAGTACTTC
CASSQARAGDGETQYF
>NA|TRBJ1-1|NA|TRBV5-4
TGTGCCAGCAGCCACAGGGTTTCTGAAGCTTTCTTT
CASSHRVSEAFF
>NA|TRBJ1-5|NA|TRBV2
TGTGCCAGCGGGCAGGACCTCAATCAACCCCAGCATTTT
CASGQDLNQPQHF
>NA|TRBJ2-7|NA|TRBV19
TGTGCCAGCGGACTGACTGGAACCTACGAGCAGTACTTC
CASGLTGTYEQYF
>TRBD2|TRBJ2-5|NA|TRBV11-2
TGTGCCAGCAGCATGACTAGCGGGGGACAAGAGACCCAGTACTTC
CASSMTSGGQETQYF
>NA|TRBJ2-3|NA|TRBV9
TGTGCCAGCAGCGGAGAGGGGGGCTTGACAGATACGCAGTATTTT
CASSGEGGLTDTQYF
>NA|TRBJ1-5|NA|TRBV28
TGTGCCAGCAGTTTAGGGCCGGGGGGCAATCAGCCCCAGCATTTT
CASSLGPGGNQPQHF
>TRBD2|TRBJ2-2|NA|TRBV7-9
TGTGCCAGCAGCTACCTTGGCGGGGGGCCCACCGGGGAGCTGTTTTTT
CASSYLGGGPTGELFF
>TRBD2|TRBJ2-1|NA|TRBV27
TGTGCCAGCAGTCCGCACTTGGGGGCGGGAGGGCAGTTCTTC
CASSPHLGAGGQFF
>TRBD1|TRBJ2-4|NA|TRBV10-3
TGTGCCATCAGTGAGACGAGGACAGGGGCGCGGGACATTCAGTACTTC
CAISETRTGARDIQYF
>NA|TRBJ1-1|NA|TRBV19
TGTGCCAGTAGTATGACTGGGGCGAACACTGAAGCTTTCTTT
CASSMTGANTEAFF
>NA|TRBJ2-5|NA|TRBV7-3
TGTGCCAGCAGCTTAGCGGGCCCAGAGACCCAGTACTTC
CASSLAGPETQYF
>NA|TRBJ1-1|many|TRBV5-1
TGCGCCAGCACCCCGAGCAGCCTGAACACTGAAGCTTTCTTT
CASTPSSLNTEAFF
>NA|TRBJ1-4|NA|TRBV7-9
TGTGCCAGCACCCCCGACAATGAAAAACTGTTTTTT
CASTPDNEKLFF
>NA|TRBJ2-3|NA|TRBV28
TGTGCCAGCAGTTTAGTCCCAGCGGATAGCACAGATACGCAGTATTTT
CASSLVPADSTDTQYF
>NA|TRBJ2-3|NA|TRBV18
TGTGCCAGCTTAGGAGTTGGTACAGATACGCAGTATTTT
CASLGVGTDTQYF